The 21 T cell receptor beta chains listed next were all sequenced from one sample in a study of shared clonotypes between healthy human individuals. The assay was immunoSEQ multiplex PCR, and TCRdb's table has in-frame clones only and misses some. The table records around 1.6 million clones, roughly 98% of them present only once. Sequences were obtained from naive CD4+ T cells sorted from blood. Subset defined: CD45RA+ positively selected. The receptor source for this set is a man aged 30-40 years in good health.

The gene calls are TRBV11-2 and TRBJ2-7; weak D call: TRBD2 (7 bases). Germline CDR1 SGHAT, CDR2 FQNNGV. This CDR3 is 15 amino acids long. V lost 6 bases, J lost 3 bases, and 18 bases lay in between. Here the CDR3 reads CASRLGGGWSYEQYF. For the CDR3, the DNA is TGTGCCAGCAGATTGGGAGGGGGTTGGAGCTACGAGCAGTACTTC.

Details on this clone: The same CDR3 arises from other DNA sequences in this sample as well. The chain joins TRBV7-9 to TRBJ2-3; the D is unclear. V lost 5 bases and J lost 4, with 7 bases in between. The CDR3 has 12 residues. Germline V gene data show CDR1 as SEHNR and CDR2 as FQNEAQ (reference sequence). CDR3 sequence (DNA): TGTGCCAGCAGCCCCCTCTCAGATACGCAGTATTTT. Its translation: CASSPLSDTQYF.

The chain is built from TRBV9 and TRBJ2-5; 12 nucleotides line up with TRBD2. CDR3 length: 16 amino acids. Germline lookup yields CDR1 SGDLS and CDR2 YYNGEE. The ends lost 1 base at V and 5 bases at J; junction bases unmatched: 6. CDR3 amino acids: CASSVLAGGPDETQYF. The DNA of the CDR3 is TGTGCCAGCAGCGTACTAGCGGGAGGGCCAGACGAGACCCAGTACTTC. The full variable domain, completed using reference TRBV9 and TRBJ2-5, is DSGVTQTPKHLITATGQRVTLRCSPRSGDLSVYWYQQSLDQGLQFLIQYYNGEERAKGNILERFSAQQFPDLHSELNLSSLELGDSALYFCASSVLAGGPDETQYFGPGTRLLVL.

With respect to this clone: Other DNA sequences in the same sample also yield this CDR3. The gene calls are TRBV10-3 and TRBJ1-1; 7 bases are shared with TRBD1. V gave up 4 bases and J gave up 1 base; unmatched junction bases: 0. Germline V gene data show CDR1 as ENHRY and CDR2 as SYGVKD. CDR3 length: 13 residues. The CDR3 nucleotides are TGTGCCATCAGTGGACAGGGGAACACTGAAGCTTTCTTT. Its protein product is CAISGQGNTEAFF.

This chain connects TRBV5-1 to TRBJ2-3; either TRBD1 or TRBD2 may supply D (5 bases each). CDR1 and CDR2 from the germline V gene are SGHRS and YFSETQ. The CDR3 spans 15 residues. Trimming removed 4 bases from V and 1 base from J, with 13 bases in between. CDR3 DNA sequence: TGCGCCAGCAGCCCCAGGAGAGGGGGCACAGATACGCAGTATTTT. This codes for CASSPRRGGTDTQYF.

The chain employs TRBV18 and TRBJ2-1, with a tentative D call TRBD2 (5 bases). Between the trimmed V and J ends, which lost 6 bases and 12 bases, there was a span of 12 bases. The CDR3 has 11 amino acids. Per the germline V gene, CDR1 is KGHSH and CDR2 is LQKENI. CDR3 amino acids: CASSEAGAQFF. The CDR3 DNA reads TGTGCCAGCTCGGAGGCGGGTGCGCAGTTCTTC.

The chain uses TRBV30 and TRBJ1-4, with TRBD1 as a possible D gene (6 bases). In germline, CDR1 is GTSNPN, CDR2 SVGIG (reference sequence). Trimming took off 5 bases at V and 8 bases at J, with 21 bases between the two ends. The CDR3 length is 15 residues. As DNA, the CDR3 is TGTGCCTGGCGCAAGGCAGGGACAAACGGAGAAAAACTGTTTTTT. It is translated as CAWRKAGTNGEKLFF.

CDR3 residues: CASSQGIPQGIGNVLTF. The CDR3 DNA follows: TGCGCCAGCAGCCAAGGGATCCCACAGGGGATCGGCAACGTCCTGACTTTC. The V and J genes are TRBV4-3 and TRBJ2-6; TRBD1 matches at 7 bases. This CDR3 has 17 residues. J gave up 9 bases and V 1 base, and 12 bases lay outside the gene matches. CDR1 LGHNA and CDR2 YSLEER come from the germline V gene.

This clone came up once. The chain employs TRBV6-5 and TRBJ2-1, with D perhaps matching TRBD1 or TRBD2 (5 bases each). Germline V gene sequence: CDR1 MNHEY, CDR2 SVGAGI. Trimming left V 2 bases short and J 8 bases short, with 13 bases between. This CDR3 spans 14 amino acids. The CDR3 here is CASSYRDPRDEQFF. Here the CDR3 DNA reads TGTGCCAGCAGTTACCGGGACCCCCGTGATGAGCAGTTCTTC.

The CDR3 loop is CASSHTLIANEQFF. DNA for the CDR3: TGTGCCAGCAGCCACACTTTGATAGCAAATGAGCAGTTCTTC. The V call is TRBV5-4, the J call TRBJ2-1; no clear D gene. Germline V CDR1 and CDR2: SGHNT, YYREEE (reference sequence). V lost 4 bases and J lost 7, with 15 bases in between. There are 14 residues in the CDR3.

With respect to this clone: In the same sample, other DNA sequences code for this CDR3. CDR3 coding DNA: TGTGCCAGTAGTATCGGCGGGAGTTCCTACGAGCAGTACTTC. Translation gives CASSIGGSSYEQYF. This chain uses TRBV19 with TRBJ2-7, with 7 bases identical to TRBD2. The CDR3 loop spans 14 amino acids. Germline V lookup: CDR1 LNHDA, CDR2 SQIVND (reference sequence). V gave up 3 bases and J gave up 1 base; unmatched junction bases: 3.

The rearrangement joins TRBV6-5 to TRBJ2-7; D may be TRBD1 or TRBD2 (6 bases each). Germline V CDR1 and CDR2: MNHEY, SVGAGI. V was trimmed by 6 bases and J by 4 bases, leaving 19 bases between them. The CDR3 sequence is 15 residues long. CDR3 nucleotides: TGTGCCAGCAGCGTAGTTGCGGGACACCAATACGAGCAGTACTTC. As protein: CASSVVAGHQYEQYF.

The chain couples TRBV10-3 to TRBJ1-1; perhaps TRBD1 as D (5 bases). This CDR3 is built from 13 residues. The V and J ends lost 6 bases and 6 bases respectively, with 14 bases between them. Germline V gives CDR1 ENHRY, CDR2 SYGVKD. CDR3 sequence reads: CAISRGAQAEAFF. The CDR3 bases are TGTGCCATCAGCCGCGGGGCTCAGGCTGAAGCTTTCTTT.

This clone was detected once. The V gene is TRBV6-1, the J gene TRBJ2-5; the D is unclear. CDR3 length: 15 amino acids. V was cut by 0 bases and J by 0 bases, with 8 bases left in between. From germline, CDR1 is MNHNS and CDR2 SASEGT. The CDR3 loop is CASSEARRYQETQYF. Here the CDR3 DNA reads TGTGCCAGCAGTGAAGCCCGCAGATACCAAGAGACCCAGTACTTC.

This chain uses TRBV5-1 with TRBJ2-1; the D is unclear. CDR1 and CDR2 from the germline V gene are SGHRS and YFSETQ. The V gene lost 0 bases and the J gene lost 8 bases, with 15 bases spanning the gap. This CDR3 region has 15 residues. CDR3 loop: CASSLVRDQAHEQFF. The CDR3, as DNA: TGCGCCAGCAGCTTGGTAAGGGATCAAGCACATGAGCAGTTCTTC.

The chain employs TRBV6-6 and TRBJ2-1; 8 nucleotides agree with TRBD2. V trimming: 2 bases; J trimming: 14 bases; junction bases outside the gene matches: 14. From germline, CDR1 is MNHNY and CDR2 SVGAGI (reference sequence). The CDR3 length is 15 residues. DNA of the CDR3: TGTGCCAGCAGTTACCCTAAGGGGGGAACTAGCGGAAAGTTCTTC. This sequence encodes CASSYPKGGTSGKFF.

This clone occurred a few times. The V gene is TRBV7-9, the J gene TRBJ2-7, with D possibly matching TRBD1 (6 bases). The CDR3 is 15 residues long. V lost 6 bases to trimming and J lost 3 bases, with 18 bases between them. Germline loops: CDR1 SEHNR, CDR2 FQNEAQ (reference sequence). The CDR3 here is CASSQANTGSYEQYF. The CDR3 DNA sequence: TGTGCCAGCAGTCAGGCCAATACAGGGAGCTACGAGCAGTACTTC.

This rearrangement joins TRBV10-3 to TRBJ2-3, with TRBD2 matching over 16 bases. Germline V CDR1 and CDR2: ENHRY, SYGVKD. V lost 5 bases and J lost 5; bases outside the gene matches: 7. The CDR3 runs 17 residues. The DNA of the CDR3 is TGTGCCATCAGTAAGGGACTAGCGGGAGGGAGGGGAGATACGCAGTATTTT. Translating gives CAISKGLAGGRGDTQYF.

The chain combines TRBV10-2 with TRBJ2-7; D is possibly TRBD1 (5 bases). V lost 0 bases to trimming and J lost 0 bases, with 12 bases between them. The CDR3 consists of 16 residues. CDR1 and CDR2 from the germline V gene are WSHSY and SAAADI. The CDR3 DNA follows: TGCGCCAGCAGTGAGTCCCTCAGGGTAAACTCCTACGAGCAGTACTTC. It yields the protein CASSESLRVNSYEQYF.

The chain is built from TRBV27 and TRBJ2-7; 7 nucleotides match TRBD2. CDR1 and CDR2 from the germline V gene are MNHEY and SMNVEV (reference sequence). Trimming removed 2 bases from V and 3 bases from J; junction bases left unmatched: 4. This CDR3 contains 14 residues. CDR3 residues: CASSLRGELYEQYF. CDR3 bases: TGTGCCAGCAGTTTACGGGGGGAACTCTACGAGCAGTACTTC.

The genes are TRBV10-1 and TRBJ2-2; the match to TRBD2 covers 11 bases. The V gene's germline CDR1 is WNHNN and CDR2 SYGVQD (reference sequence). V dropped 5 bases and J dropped 0; count of bases not matched to a gene: 2. CDR3 length: 16 residues. CDR3 amino acids: CASSQTSGTNTGELFF. The CDR3 DNA reads as TGCGCCAGCAGTCAGACTAGCGGGACGAACACCGGGGAGCTGTTTTTT.